This TCR beta chain derives from a study of T-cell memory formation after mild COVID-19. TCRdb reprocessed the 5' RACE reads with MiXCR, giving one entry per CDR3 protein. The sample consists of some 250,000 distinct CDR3 sequences, approximately 9% of them appearing once. The sample consisted of PBMCs or a T cell subset sorted from them (not recorded which). The sequence was collected from a man in his late teens or twenties who had mild COVID-19 (a few samples of this study predate the infection). Cell type and time point are not known.

CDR3 coding DNA: TGTGCCACCAGGGGGATGGCAGATACGCAGTATTTT. Residues: CATRGMADTQYF. The V and J genes are TRBV15 and TRBJ2-3; D remains unclear. CDR1 is LNHNV, CDR2 YYDKDF, per germline (reference sequence). The CDR3 runs to 12 residues. V shed 6 bases and J shed 4 bases, with 8 bases lying between them.